One and the same sample provided the 16 T cell receptor beta chains below, sequenced in a study of identical twins. MiXCR, applied by TCRdb to the 5' RACE reads, yields one record per CDR3 protein. The sample has about 250,000 distinct CDR3 sequences; roughly an eighth are singletons. Sequencing was done on a sample of memory (CD45RO+) T cells sorted from blood. These receptors originate from a woman younger than 30 in good health.

This clonotype was counted between two and nine times. This chain uses TRBV28 with TRBJ1-2, with D tentatively TRBD1 (5 bases). Trimming cost V 5 bases and J 4 bases, with 8 bases left between them. The germline V gene has CDR1 MDHEN and CDR2 SYDVKM. This CDR3 is 12 amino acids long. CDR3 coding DNA: TGTGCCAGCAGTGGGGGGGGCTATGGCTACACCTTC. Its protein is CASSGGGYGYTF.

This chain connects TRBV29-1 to TRBJ1-6; maybe TRBD1 (5 bases). This CDR3 is 15 amino acids long. Germline V gene sequence: CDR1 SQVTM, CDR2 ANQGSEA. Trimming pared 6 bases from V and 9 bases from J, leaving 21 bases between. The CDR3 DNA reads as TGCAGCGTCGTCGGGGTTGCAAGGGGTACTTCACCCCTCCACTTT. Translated: CSVVGVARGTSPLHF.

A few counts support this clonotype. V usage is TRBV4-3 and J usage is TRBJ1-3, with D uncertain. Trimming stripped 0 bases from V and 5 bases from J, with 11 bases between. Germline CDR1 is LGHNA and CDR2 is YSLEER. The CDR3 is 15 amino acids. CDR3 DNA sequence: TGCGCCAGCAGCCAAGATCTCGTCGGACGAAACACCATATATTTT. It translates to CASSQDLVGRNTIYF.

This clonotype was observed a handful of times. This chain uses TRBV20-1 with TRBJ2-3; 10 nucleotides match TRBD2. Germline lookup yields CDR1 DFQATT and CDR2 SNEGSKA (reference sequence). With V trimmed by 6 bases and J by 5 bases, 8 bases remained unmatched. CDR3 length equals 14 residues. CDR3 nucleotides: TGCAGTGCAACGCGAGCGGGGGGGGGAGATACGCAGTATTTT. Its translation: CSATRAGGGDTQYF.

The V call is TRBV19, the J call TRBJ2-3, with D uncertain. Trimming shortened V by 6 bases and J by 2 bases, and 9 bases separated the two germline ends. Germline V gene sequence: CDR1 LNHDA, CDR2 SQIVND (reference sequence). This CDR3 is 13 amino acids long. The CDR3 here is CASRPPYTDTQYF. In nucleotides, the CDR3 is TGTGCCAGTAGACCGCCATACACAGATACGCAGTATTTT.

This clonotype came up many times. This chain connects TRBV3-1 to TRBJ2-5; the match to TRBD1 covers 8 bases. V shed 4 bases, J shed 1 base, and the junction held 11 bases outside the gene matches. Germline loops: CDR1 LGHDT, CDR2 YNNKEL (reference sequence). CDR3 length equals 17 residues. The CDR3 DNA follows: TGTGCCAGCAGCCCTTCACCGGGACAGGTGACCCAAGAGACCCAGTACTTC. Translated, it gives CASSPSPGQVTQETQYF.

This clonotype was counted between two and nine times. The chain has TRBV20-1 and TRBJ2-7, with D possibly matching TRBD2 (6 bases). The V gene's germline CDR1 is DFQATT and CDR2 SNEGSKA (reference sequence). This CDR3 spans 14 amino acids. Trimming removed 1 base at V and 1 base at J, with 11 bases between. CDR3 amino acids: CSARGGTGSYEQYF. CDR3 in DNA: TGCAGTGCTAGAGGAGGGACTGGATCCTACGAGCAGTACTTC.

Only a few counts were recorded for this clonotype. This chain joins TRBV20-1 and TRBJ2-6, with D perhaps TRBD1 or TRBD2 (6 bases each). The germline gives CDR1 DFQATT, CDR2 SNEGSKA (reference sequence). This CDR3 contains 16 residues. V was cut by 0 bases and J by 3 bases, with 12 bases left in between. The CDR3 DNA reads TGCAGTGCTAGAGATGACGGGGGCGGTGGGGCCAACGTCCTGACTTTC. This gives the protein CSARDDGGGGANVLTF.

This clonotype was recorded many times. V is TRBV5-1 and J is TRBJ2-7, with TRBD2 matching over 9 bases. CDR1 and CDR2 from the germline V gene are SGHRS and YFSETQ. The CDR3 length is 14 residues. Unmatched junction bases numbered 5, after V lost 2 bases and J lost 5 bases. The CDR3 coding sequence is TGCGCCAGCAGCTTTAGCGGGGGAGGAGACGAGCAGTACTTC. Amino acids: CASSFSGGGDEQYF. Full variable domain (remainder filled in from reference TRBV5-1 and TRBJ2-7): KAGVTQTPRYLIKTRGQQVTLSCSPISGHRSVSWYQQTPGQGLQFLFEYFSETQRNKGNFPGRFSGRQFSNSRSEMNVSTLELGDSALYLCASSFSGGGDEQYFGPGTRLTVT.

The chain uses TRBV12-3 or TRBV12-4 and TRBJ1-5; D is uncertain. V was cut by 3 bases and J by 3 bases, with 9 bases left in between. This CDR3 has 14 residues. As DNA, the CDR3 is TGTGCCAGCAGTTTTGTGGGGTACAATCAGCCCCAGCATTTT. Its protein product is CASSFVGYNQPQHF.

This chain joins TRBV4-2 and TRBJ1-2, with D unclear. This CDR3 has 14 amino acids. Germline CDR1 is LGHNA and CDR2 is YNFKEQ. Trimming shortened V by 0 bases and J by 7 bases, and 12 bases separated the two germline ends. CDR3 region: CASSQDPRGLGYTF. CDR3 nucleotides: TGTGCCAGCAGCCAAGATCCTAGAGGGCTTGGCTACACCTTC.

The chain employs TRBV5-1 and TRBJ2-1, with 7 nucleotides matching TRBD2. The CDR3 has 14 amino acids. The J segment lost 10 bases and the V segment lost 6 bases, leaving 13 bases of the junction unmatched. CDR1 is SGHRS and CDR2 is YFSETQ in the germline V gene. CDR3 sequence: CASTPRAGEVEQFF. The CDR3 DNA follows: TGCGCCAGCACCCCGCGCGCGGGAGAGGTAGAGCAGTTCTTC.

This clonotype appeared a few times. The V gene is TRBV9, the J gene TRBJ1-2, with TRBD1 matching over 8 bases. CDR3 length: 16 amino acids. J lost 2 bases, V lost 0 bases, and 6 bases had no gene match. Germline assignment: CDR1 SGDLS and CDR2 YYNGEE. The CDR3 loop reads CASSVARDRSNYGYTF. The CDR3 bases are TGTGCCAGCAGCGTAGCCCGGGACAGGTCGAACTATGGCTACACCTTC.

J is TRBJ2-3 and V is TRBV7-9; 8 bases line up with TRBD2. The CDR3 is made up of 14 amino acids. CDR1 is SEHNR and CDR2 is FQNEAQ in the germline V gene (reference sequence). The ends lost 5 bases at V and 6 bases at J; junction bases unmatched: 7. As DNA, the CDR3 is TGTGCCAGCAGCCGTAGCGGGAATCGTGATACGCAGTATTTT. Translation: CASSRSGNRDTQYF.

This clonotype was counted many times. The CDR3 protein is CASSQGQIISTPLYF. The CDR3 DNA reads TGTGCCAGCAGCCAGGGACAGATAATCTCGACCCCCCTGTACTTC. The chain carries TRBV14 and TRBJ2-7; the match to TRBD1 covers 7 bases. Germline trimming cut 3 bases from V and 12 bases from J; bases unmatched to any gene: 17. The length of the CDR3 is 15 residues. Germline V CDR1 and CDR2: SGHDN, FVKESK.

The rearrangement links TRBV3-1 to TRBJ1-1, with 10 bases that match TRBD1. The germline CDR1 and CDR2 sequences are LGHDT and YNNKEL (reference sequence). The CDR3 is 15 amino acids. V trimming: 4 bases; J trimming: 5 bases; junction bases outside the gene matches: 7. This chain's CDR3 is CASSLQDRGVTEAFF. CDR3 nucleotide sequence: TGTGCCAGCAGCCTCCAGGACAGGGGGGTGACTGAAGCTTTCTTT.